These 19 T cell receptor beta chains were all obtained from the same sample, sequenced in a study of T cells after posttransplantation cyclophosphamide. Sequenced by immunoSEQ multiplex PCR; TCRdb stores in-frame clones only, minus some. The sample holds some 2,600 clones, and no clone turns up only once. Treatment was busulfan-fludarabine conditioning, a marrow graft, and cyclophosphamide on days +3 and +4. Material: PBMCs, obtained 30 days after allogeneic stem cell transplant with posttransplant cyclophosphamide. These receptors originate from a female patient in her 60s who received an allogeneic stem cell transplant from an unrelated donor, was CMV-positive, and had acute GVHD only. A share of the T cells may be of graft donor origin.

This clone was counted ten times or more. This chain uses TRBV19 with TRBJ2-3; TRBD2 matches at 10 bases. CDR3 size: 15 residues. Germline assignment: CDR1 LNHDA and CDR2 SQIVND (reference sequence). V trimming: 6 bases; J trimming: 5 bases; junction bases outside the gene matches: 8. CDR3 amino acids: CASREGTSVKDTQYF. In DNA, the CDR3 is TGTGCCAGTAGAGAAGGGACTAGCGTCAAAGATACGCAGTATTTT.

There are many counts of this clone. The CDR3: CASSYKGPDTQYF. The CDR3 bases are TGTGCCAGCAGCTATAAGGGCCCAGATACGCAGTATTTT. V usage is TRBV13 and J usage is TRBJ2-3; D is unclear. This CDR3 spans 13 amino acids. Germline V lookup: CDR1 PRHDT, CDR2 FYEKMQ (reference sequence). The V end was cut by 4 bases, the J end by 4 bases, with 9 bases between.

This clone was seen ten or more times. The chain has TRBV27 and TRBJ2-7; no reliable D call. The germline V gene has CDR1 MNHEY and CDR2 SMNVEV (reference sequence). V was clipped by 2 bases and J by 5 bases, with 13 bases between them. CDR3 length: 14 residues. Here the CDR3 reads CASSLQFLGHEQYF. In nucleotides, the CDR3 is TGTGCCAGCAGTTTACAGTTCCTTGGTCACGAGCAGTACTTC.

The table lists this clone with many counts. The chain joins TRBV6-1 to TRBJ1-2, with a possible D match to TRBD1 (6 bases). The V gene lost 2 bases and the J gene lost 3 bases, with 10 bases spanning the gap. This CDR3 spans 14 amino acids. Germline CDR1 reads MNHNS; CDR2 reads SASEGT. CDR3 residues: CASSESGGHYGYTF. In nucleotides, the CDR3 is TGTGCCAGCAGTGAATCCGGGGGGCACTATGGCTACACCTTC.

Of note for this clone: The junction departs from the called germline gene at one end, perhaps through a read error. The rearrangement links TRBV29-1 to TRBJ2-7; the match to TRBD2 covers 7 bases. This CDR3 comprises 18 residues. From germline, CDR1 is SQVTM and CDR2 ANQGSEA. CDR3 amino acids: CSVDGTGGPGQKLYQQYF. The CDR3, as DNA: TGCAGCGTTGATGGTACGGGGGGACCGGGCCAAAAACTCTACCAGCAGTACTTC.

There are many counts of this clone. The CDR3 is CASSYSGVSGNTIYF. CDR3 nucleotide sequence: TGTGCCAGCAGTTACTCGGGCGTCTCTGGAAACACCATATATTTT. V and J are TRBV6-2 or TRBV6-3 and TRBJ1-3; D ambiguous. With 0 bases removed from V and 0 bases from J, the gap between germline ends came to 6 bases. The CDR3 sequence is 15 residues long. Germline CDR1 MNHEY, CDR2 SVGEGT.

This clone is categorized as medium-sized. This chain links TRBV7-8 with TRBJ2-1, with TRBD1 matching 7 bases. The CDR3 covers 19 residues. Germline V gene data show CDR1 as SGHVS and CDR2 as FQNEAQ. V lost 5 bases to trimming and J lost 0 bases; unmatched junction nucleotides: 16. As DNA, the CDR3 is TGTGCCAGCAGCCCCTTAGGGGGCAGTACTGCGGGCTCCTACAATGAGCAGTTCTTC. As protein: CASSPLGGSTAGSYNEQFF.

This clone was counted at least ten times. This sequence joins TRBV6-5 and TRBJ1-1; 7 bases fit TRBD1. Germline lookup yields CDR1 MNHEY and CDR2 SVGAGI. Trimming at V came to 5 bases and at J to 1 base, leaving 7 bases not matched to a gene. The CDR3 totals 15 residues. The CDR3 spells CASSKLGQTNTEAFF. The CDR3 nucleotides are TGTGCCAGCAGTAAACTGGGACAGACGAACACTGAAGCTTTCTTT.

This clone occurred many times. V gene TRBV27 combines with J gene TRBJ1-5; 10 bases map to TRBD1. The CDR3 is 14 residues long. The V and J ends lost 4 bases and 6 bases, in that order; junction bases with no gene match: 3. Germline-derived CDR1 and CDR2 are MNHEY and SMNVEV (reference sequence). The CDR3 DNA follows: TGTGCCAGCAGTTCGGGACAGGGGTTTCAGCCCCAGCATTTT. Amino acid sequence: CASSSGQGFQPQHF.

This clone appeared many times. V gene TRBV7-2 combines with J gene TRBJ2-3; possible D gene TRBD1, 5 bases. CDR1 and CDR2 from the germline V gene are SGHTA and FQGNSA. V was trimmed by 1 base and J by 1 base, leaving 9 bases between them. This CDR3 has 15 amino acids. CDR3 in DNA: TGTGCCAGCAGCTTAGTGTGGGGCGGCACAGATACGCAGTATTTT. Translation gives CASSLVWGGTDTQYF. The full variable domain, completed using reference TRBV7-2 and TRBJ2-3, is GAGVSQSPSNKVTEKGKDVELRCDPISGHTALYWYRQSLGQGLEFLIYFQGNSAPDKSGLPSDRFSAERTGGSVSTLTIQRTQQEDSAVYLCASSLVWGGTDTQYFGPGTRLTVL.

This clone has a count of ten or more. The chain uses TRBV2 and TRBJ1-5; D possibly corresponds to TRBD1 (5 bases). Germline V gives CDR1 SNHLY, CDR2 FYNNEI. V was trimmed by 4 bases and J by 0 bases, leaving 13 bases between them. CDR3 length: 16 residues. The CDR3 nucleotides read TGTGCCAGCAGTGCTTTAGGGGCCCATAGCAATCAGCCCCAGCATTTT. Residues: CASSALGAHSNQPQHF. Based on the CDR3 plus reference TRBV2 and TRBJ1-5, the full variable domain is EPEVTQTPSHQVTQMGQEVILRCVPISNHLYFYWYRQILGQKVEFLVSFYNNEISEKSEIFDDQFSVERPDGSNFTLKIRSTKLEDSAMYFCASSALGAHSNQPQHFGDGTRLSIL.

By its share, this clone is medium-sized. The chain carries TRBV2 and TRBJ2-7, with 8 bases fitting TRBD1. The ends lost 8 bases at V and 2 bases at J; junction bases unmatched: 8. Germline CDR1 reads SNHLY; CDR2 reads FYNNEI. The CDR3 runs to 14 residues. CDR3 protein: CASGDRGLTYEQYF. The CDR3 DNA is TGTGCCAGCGGAGACAGGGGACTCACCTACGAGCAGTACTTC.

Relative to its sample, this clone is medium-sized. J is TRBJ2-7 and V is TRBV7-6, with D unclear. The V end was cut by 2 bases, the J end by 6 bases, with 11 bases between. Per the germline V gene, CDR1 is SGHVS and CDR2 is FNYEAQ. This CDR3 contains 13 residues. CDR3 nucleotides: TGTGCCAGCAGCTTAAATGTAGTCTCCGAGCAGTACTTC. Its translation: CASSLNVVSEQYF.

There are many counts of this clone. The chain combines TRBV7-2 with TRBJ2-1; D uncertain. Germline V gene data show CDR1 as SGHTA and CDR2 as FQGNSA. The CDR3 is 13 amino acids. V lost 4 bases and J 5 bases, leaving 9 bases between the germline ends. The chain's CDR3 is CASSSQFDNEQFF. The CDR3 DNA reads TGTGCCAGCAGCTCCCAGTTTGACAATGAGCAGTTCTTC.

This clone was recorded at least ten times. This chain connects TRBV27 to TRBJ1-1; weak D call: TRBD1 (5 bases). This CDR3 spans 14 amino acids. V gave up 4 bases and J gave up 4 bases, with 13 bases separating them. CDR1 MNHEY and CDR2 SMNVEV come from the germline V gene (reference sequence). The CDR3 reads CASSSDNMGTEAFF. As DNA, the CDR3 is TGTGCCAGCAGTTCGGACAACATGGGCACTGAAGCTTTCTTT.

This clone was recorded many times. V usage is TRBV4-2 and J usage is TRBJ1-1, with a possible D match to TRBD1 (6 bases). V lost 4 bases to trimming and J lost 0 bases, with 12 bases between them. CDR1 and CDR2 (germline): LGHNA, YNFKEQ. The CDR3 extends over 15 amino acids. CDR3 residues: CASSRGGQMNTEAFF. Here the CDR3 DNA reads TGTGCCAGCAGCCGGGGGGGGCAAATGAACACTGAAGCTTTCTTT.

Ten or more counts support this clone. This chain joins TRBV27 and TRBJ2-7; TRBD1 might be the D (6 bases). CDR3 length: 15 residues. Germline values: CDR1 MNHEY, CDR2 SMNVEV (reference sequence). Trimming removed 3 bases from V and 5 bases from J, with 17 bases in between. The CDR3 reads CASSFSPRGVNEQYF. The CDR3 bases are TGTGCCAGCAGTTTTTCCCCCAGGGGAGTCAACGAGCAGTACTTC.

This clone appeared many times. The rearrangement links TRBV27 to TRBJ2-7; tentatively, D is TRBD1 (6 bases). Trimming stripped 4 bases from V and 1 base from J, with 17 bases between. Germline loops: CDR1 MNHEY, CDR2 SMNVEV (reference sequence). This CDR3 spans 16 amino acids. This CDR3 is CASSSLSQGRSYEQYF. DNA of the CDR3: TGTGCCAGCAGTTCCTTGTCACAGGGACGATCCTACGAGCAGTACTTC.

By sample share, this clone is medium-sized. The chain carries TRBV6-1 and TRBJ1-5, with TRBD1 matching 8 bases. The germline V gene has CDR1 MNHNS and CDR2 SASEGT. CDR3 length equals 14 residues. Losses at the gene ends were 11 bases for V and 5 bases for J; bases not matched to a gene: 11. The CDR3 protein is CASSHRGFDQPQHF. The DNA of the CDR3 is TGTGCCTCCTCACACAGGGGGTTCGATCAGCCCCAGCATTTT.